These T cell receptor beta chains were read from a single sample in a study of identical twins. TCRdb passed the 5' RACE reads through MiXCR, listing each CDR3 protein once. The data contain about 890,000 distinct CDR3 sequences, more than 9% of them seen just once; the ten biggest clones take up roughly 1.6%. The same specimen was also included in a second study, on yellow fever vaccine responses in identical twins.

The sample consisted of PBMCs. The source is a woman aged 18-29 years in good health. The CDR3 runs from the conserved cysteine through the conserved F or W. Each record gives: clone size, J gene, V gene, D gene, CDR3 protein, CDR3 DNA. The D gene is left open where the match is weak. A clone size is listed for some rows: how often the clone was seen (once, few, many), or a class if it is expanded.

many	TRBJ2-5	TRBV2	NA	CASARDNQETQYF	TGTGCCAGTGCCCGGGACAACCAAGAGACCCAGTACTTC
NA	TRBJ2-7	TRBV29-1	TRBD1	CSVRDSYEQYF	TGCAGCGTCCGGGACAGCTACGAGCAGTACTTC
NA	TRBJ2-3	TRBV2	TRBD2	CASSEQAGVVIDTQYF	TGTGCCAGCAGTGAGCAAGCGGGAGTCGTTATAGATACGCAGTATTTT
few	TRBJ1-6	TRBV12-2	NA	CASRLNQDSNSPLHF	TGTGCAAGTCGCTTAAATCAGGATTCTAATTCACCCCTCCACTTT
few	TRBJ2-1	TRBV12-3/TRBV12-4	NA	CASSQDRINEQFF	TGTGCCAGCAGTCAGGACAGAATCAATGAGCAGTTCTTC
NA	TRBJ2-5	TRBV15	TRBD2	CATSRDTGGAFETQYF	TGTGCCACCAGCAGAGATACCGGGGGGGCCTTTGAGACCCAGTACTTC
many	TRBJ2-7	TRBV4-2	NA	CASSQDTGTSYEQYF	TGTGCCAGCAGCCAAGATACAGGTACCTCCTACGAGCAGTACTTC
few	TRBJ1-2	TRBV6-5	NA	CASSYSSRLILGYTF	TGTGCCAGCAGTTACTCGAGTCGGCTGATCCTTGGCTACACCTTC
NA	TRBJ1-1	TRBV5-1	NA	CASSAGVTNTEAFF	TGCGCCAGCAGCGCTGGGGTCACGAACACTGAAGCTTTCTTT
NA	TRBJ2-2	TRBV6-5	TRBD2	CASRYQGLAGVTGELFF	TGTGCCAGCAGATACCAAGGACTAGCGGGAGTGACCGGGGAGCTGTTTTTT
few	TRBJ1-2	TRBV3-1	NA	CASSQGIIYGYTF	TGTGCCAGCAGCCAAGGAATCATCTATGGCTACACCTTC
NA	TRBJ2-5	TRBV2	NA	CASSTGGTGPQETQYF	TGTGCCAGCAGTACCGGAGGGACGGGTCCCCAAGAGACCCAGTACTTC
few	TRBJ2-7	TRBV20-1	NA	CSARHHPGLKGTYEQYF	TGCAGTGCTAGACACCATCCGGGACTCAAGGGTACCTACGAGCAGTACTTC
NA	TRBJ2-7	TRBV5-6	TRBD1	CASSIPGTGRNEQYF	TGTGCCAGCAGCATCCCCGGGACAGGGCGAAACGAGCAGTACTTC
many	TRBJ2-1	TRBV10-1	NA	CASSKGEVYNEQFF	TGCGCCAGCAGTAAAGGGGAGGTTTACAATGAGCAGTTCTTC
few	TRBJ2-5	TRBV6-8	NA	CASSFHKETQYF	TGTGCCAGCAGTTTCCACAAAGAGACCCAGTACTTC
few	TRBJ1-6	TRBV9	TRBD1	CASSSTGAANSPLHF	TGTGCCAGCAGCTCGACAGGGGCGGCTAATTCACCCCTCCACTTT
few	TRBJ2-1	TRBV10-3	TRBD1	CAISGDRGEYNEQFF	TGTGCCATCAGTGGGGACAGGGGGGAATACAATGAGCAGTTCTTC